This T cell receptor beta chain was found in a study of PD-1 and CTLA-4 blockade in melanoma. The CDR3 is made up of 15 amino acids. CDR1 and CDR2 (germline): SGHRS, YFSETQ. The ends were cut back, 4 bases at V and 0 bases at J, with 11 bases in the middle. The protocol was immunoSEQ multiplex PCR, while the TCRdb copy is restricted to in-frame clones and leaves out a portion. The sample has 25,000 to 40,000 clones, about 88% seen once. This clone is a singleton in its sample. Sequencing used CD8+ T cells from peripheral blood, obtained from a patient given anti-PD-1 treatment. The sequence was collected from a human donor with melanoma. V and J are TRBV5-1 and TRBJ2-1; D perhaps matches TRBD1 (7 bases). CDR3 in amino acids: CASSPGDSSYNEQFF. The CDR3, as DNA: TGCGCCAGCAGCCCGGGGGACAGCTCCTACAATGAGCAGTTCTTC.